The rows below give T cell receptor beta chains drawn from one sample of a study of control samples from healthy donors and cancer patients. Profiling relied on immunoSEQ multiplex PCR, and the TCRdb table lists in-frame clones only, not all of them. This table has some 130,000 clones, approximately 90% appearing once. Material for sequencing was blood. These receptor sequences come from a man in his late teens or twenties in good health. Each CDR3 is given with its conserved first and last residue. D genes are given only for firm matches. A row's size may be missing; if present it is once, few, many or a size class.

>TRBD2|TRBJ2-3|-|TRBV5-4
CASSSGGGGSDTQYF
TGTGCCAGCAGCTCTGGCGGGGGGGGCTCAGATACGCAGTATTTT
>TRBD1|TRBJ2-7|once|TRBV30
CAWSVKGAPVRDEQYF
TGTGCCTGGAGTGTAAAGGGGGCTCCCGTCAGGGACGAGCAGTACTTC
>TRBD1|TRBJ1-4|once|TRBV4-1
CASSLSGTGDEKLFF
TGCGCCAGCAGCCTGTCCGGGACAGGGGACGAAAAACTGTTTTTT
>-|TRBJ1-1|-|TRBV12-3/TRBV12-4
CASSSTGNTEAFF
TGTGCCAGCAGTTCAACAGGGAACACTGAAGCTTTCTTT
>-|TRBJ2-7|-|TRBV11-3
CASSPSLVHSYEQYF
TGTGCCAGCAGCCCATCACTAGTGCACTCCTACGAGCAGTACTTC
>-|TRBJ1-2|-|TRBV6-6
CASSTWTGTDSYGYTF
TGTGCCAGCAGTACGTGGACGGGGACGGATTCCTATGGCTACACCTTC
>-|TRBJ1-2|-|TRBV6-6
CASSYSGEENGYTF
TGTGCCAGCAGTTACTCGGGCGAAGAGAATGGCTACACCTTC
>-|TRBJ1-1|-|TRBV15
CATSRDQTEAFF
TGTGCCACCAGCAGAGATCAGACTGAAGCTTTCTTT
>-|TRBJ1-3|once|TRBV3-1/TRBV3-2
CASSQQGRSIYF
TGTGCCAGCAGCCAGCAGGGGAGGTCCATATATTTT
>-|TRBJ2-6|-|TRBV2
CASSDWNSGANVLTF
TGTGCCAGCAGTGATTGGAACTCTGGGGCCAACGTCCTGACTTTC
>-|TRBJ2-7|-|TRBV5-1
CASSSGDGLTYEQYF
TGCGCCAGCAGCTCGGGGGATGGCCTTACCTACGAGCAGTACTTC
>-|TRBJ1-6|-|TRBV2
CASTEDYNSPLHF
TGTGCCAGCACGGAGGATTATAATTCACCCCTCCACTTT
>-|TRBJ1-6|once|TRBV2
CASSNSRQFYNSPLHF
TGTGCCAGCAGTAATTCAAGACAGTTCTATAATTCACCCCTCCACTTT
>-|TRBJ2-7|-|TRBV11-3
CASSLDFQTEQYF
TGTGCCAGCAGCTTAGATTTCCAGACCGAGCAGTACTTC
>-|TRBJ2-2|once|TRBV4-2
CASSQGRRGTTGELFF
TGTGCCAGCAGCCAAGGAAGAAGGGGAACGACCGGGGAGCTGTTTTTT
>-|TRBJ1-2|-|TRBV12-5
CASGNPRDGNYGYTF
TGTGCTAGTGGGAATCCCCGGGACGGCAACTATGGCTACACCTTC
>TRBD1|TRBJ1-4|-|TRBV6-1
CASSVGQGIIATNEKLFF
TGTGCCAGCAGTGTGGGACAGGGTATAATCGCAACTAATGAAAAACTGTTTTTT
>TRBD1|TRBJ1-3|-|TRBV9
CASSNRDRERNTIYF
TGTGCCAGCAGCAACCGGGACAGGGAACGAAACACCATATATTTT
>-|TRBJ1-5|-|TRBV6-2/TRBV6-3
CASSPNRVRDNQPQHF
TGTGCCAGCAGTCCCAACAGGGTACGTGACAATCAGCCCCAGCATTTT
>-|TRBJ2-3|-|TRBV9
CASGPLGTDTQYF
TGTGCCAGCGGACCACTAGGGACAGATACGCAGTATTTT
>-|TRBJ1-1|-|TRBV13
CASSLGGTTPNTEAFF
TGTGCCAGCAGCTTAGGAGGGACAACTCCGAACACTGAAGCTTTCTTT
>-|TRBJ2-7|-|TRBV10-2
CASSESGRGYAEQYF
TGCGCCAGCAGTGAGTCAGGCAGGGGCTACGCTGAGCAGTACTTC
>TRBD1|TRBJ1-3|-|TRBV5-1
CASSVSGTGDSGNTIYF
TGCGCCAGCAGCGTATCCGGGACAGGTGACTCTGGAAACACCATATATTTT
>-|TRBJ1-6|-|TRBV9
CASSPVGGGYNSPLHF
TGTGCCAGCAGCCCAGTGGGGGGGGGATATAATTCACCCCTCCACTTT
>-|TRBJ1-4|-|TRBV9
CASNVRGTPNEKLFF
TGTGCCAGCAACGTCCGCGGGACGCCTAATGAAAAACTGTTTTTT
>-|TRBJ2-1|once|TRBV27
CASSTDDGVATYNEQFF
TGTGCCAGCAGTACGGACGACGGGGTAGCCACTTACAATGAGCAGTTCTTC
>-|TRBJ2-7|-|TRBV6-5
CASSGDNAEQYF
TGTGCCAGCAGCGGGGACAATGCCGAGCAGTACTTC
>TRBD2|TRBJ2-3|-|TRBV9
CASSVDRGGTDTQYF
TGTGCCAGCAGCGTAGATCGGGGGGGGACAGATACGCAGTATTTT
>-|TRBJ2-1|-|TRBV6-5
CASSRAGQVVNEQFF
TGTGCCAGCAGTCGGGCGGGCCAGGTGGTGAATGAGCAGTTCTTC
>-|TRBJ2-7|-|TRBV3-1/TRBV3-2
CASGEAVHEQYF
TGTGCCAGCGGCGAAGCGGTGCACGAGCAGTACTTC
>TRBD1|TRBJ2-7|once|TRBV6-2/TRBV6-3
CASSYSPTGSNEQYF
TGTGCCAGCAGTTACTCTCCGACAGGGTCGAACGAGCAGTACTTC
>-|TRBJ1-6|-|TRBV18
CASSPTFRQASSYNSPLHF
TGTGCCAGCTCACCGACATTTCGGCAGGCCAGCTCCTATAATTCACCCCTCCACTTT
>TRBD1|TRBJ2-7|-|TRBV7-6
CASSSRQGVSSYEQYF
TGTGCCAGCAGCTCACGACAGGGGGTGAGCTCCTACGAGCAGTACTTC
>-|TRBJ1-6|-|TRBV11-2
CASSLELNSPLHF
TGTGCCAGCAGCTTAGAGCTCAATTCACCCCTCCACTTT
>-|TRBJ1-3|once|TRBV30
CAWRAQGSGNTIYF
TGTGCCTGGAGGGCCCAGGGCTCTGGAAACACCATATATTTT
>TRBD1|TRBJ1-6|-|TRBV9
CASSPRGQGNSPLHF
TGTGCCAGCAGCCCCCGGGGACAGGGCAATTCACCCCTCCACTTT
>-|TRBJ1-5|-|TRBV5-5
CASSKGKSNQPQHF
TGTGCCAGCAGCAAGGGTAAGAGCAATCAGCCCCAGCATTTT
>-|TRBJ1-3|-|TRBV11-2
CASSLRGVSGNTIYF
TGTGCCAGCAGCTTAAGAGGGGTTTCGGGAAACACCATATATTTT
>TRBD2|TRBJ2-5|few|TRBV5-1
CASSSGTSGDQETQYF
TGCGCCAGCAGCTCCGGGACTAGCGGGGACCAAGAGACCCAGTACTTC
>-|TRBJ2-6|-|TRBV7-9
CASSPRGGAGANVLTF
TGTGCCAGCAGTCCCAGGGGGGGAGCTGGGGCCAACGTCCTGACTTTC
>-|TRBJ1-1|-|TRBV3-1/TRBV3-2
CASSPQGLRSGWSAFF
TGTGCCAGCAGCCCCCAGGGACTCAGGTCCGGTTGGAGTGCTTTCTTT
>-|TRBJ1-6|-|TRBV27
CASSFQGKAPLHF
TGTGCCAGCAGTTTTCAGGGGAAGGCACCCCTCCACTTT
>-|TRBJ1-2|-|TRBV15
CATSRDLGVLHYGYTF
TGTGCCACCAGCAGAGATTTAGGGGTCCTCCACTATGGCTACACCTTC
>TRBD2|TRBJ2-5|-|TRBV5-1
CASSLGLRGDQETQYF
TGCGCCAGCAGCTTGGGCCTGCGGGGGGACCAAGAGACCCAGTACTTC
>TRBD2|TRBJ2-1|-|TRBV7-3
CASSLGGGADNEQFF
TGTGCCAGCAGCTTAGGCGGGGGAGCCGACAATGAGCAGTTCTTC
>-|TRBJ2-5|-|TRBV12-3/TRBV12-4
CASSLTGIETQYF
TGTGCCAGCAGTTTAACAGGGATTGAGACCCAGTACTTC
>TRBD1|TRBJ1-3|-|TRBV30
CAWGQVSGNTIYF
TGTGCCTGGGGACAGGTTTCTGGAAACACCATATATTTT
>TRBD2|TRBJ2-7|-|TRBV7-9
CASRFSGDSYEQYF
TGTGCCAGCAGATTTAGCGGGGATTCCTACGAGCAGTACTTC